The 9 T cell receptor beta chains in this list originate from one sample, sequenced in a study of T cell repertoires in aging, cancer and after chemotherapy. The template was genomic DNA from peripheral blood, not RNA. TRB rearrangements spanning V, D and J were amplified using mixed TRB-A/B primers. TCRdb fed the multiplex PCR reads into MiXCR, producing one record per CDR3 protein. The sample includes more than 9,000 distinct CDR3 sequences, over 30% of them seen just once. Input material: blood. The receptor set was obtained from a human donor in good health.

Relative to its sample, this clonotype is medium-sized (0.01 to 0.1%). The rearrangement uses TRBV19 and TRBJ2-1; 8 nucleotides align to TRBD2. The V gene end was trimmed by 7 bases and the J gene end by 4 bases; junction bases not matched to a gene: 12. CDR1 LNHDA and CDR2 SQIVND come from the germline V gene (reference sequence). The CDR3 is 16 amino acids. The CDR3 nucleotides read TGTGCCAGTACCCCATTGGGGCGGGGGGAGTACAATGAGCAGTTCTTC. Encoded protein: CASTPLGRGEYNEQFF.

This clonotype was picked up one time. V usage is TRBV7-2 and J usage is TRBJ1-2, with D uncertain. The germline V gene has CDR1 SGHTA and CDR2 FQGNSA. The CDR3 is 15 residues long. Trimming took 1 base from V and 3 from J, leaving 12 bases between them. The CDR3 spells CASSLGPAFDYGYTF. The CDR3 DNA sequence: TGTGCCAGCAGCTTAGGTCCAGCATTTGACTATGGCTACACCTTC.

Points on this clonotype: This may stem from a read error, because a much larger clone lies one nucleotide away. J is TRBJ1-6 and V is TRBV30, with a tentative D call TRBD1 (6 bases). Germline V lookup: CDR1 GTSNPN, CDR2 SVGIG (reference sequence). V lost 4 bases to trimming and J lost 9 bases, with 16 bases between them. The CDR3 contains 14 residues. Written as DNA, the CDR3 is TGTGCCTGGAACAGGGCGGGACGGGGTTCACCCCTCCACTTT. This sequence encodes CAWNRAGRGSPLHF.

The CDR3 DNA is TGTGCCAGCTCACCACTCAGAGGGGGAAATCAGCCCCAGCATTTT. This codes for CASSPLRGGNQPQHF. This sequence joins TRBV18 and TRBJ1-5, with D possibly TRBD1 on 6 matching bases. This CDR3 contains 15 residues. Trimming shortened V by 1 base and J by 4 bases, and 11 bases separated the two germline ends. Germline values: CDR1 KGHSH, CDR2 LQKENI. Full variable domain (remainder filled in from reference TRBV18 and TRBJ1-5): NAGVMQNPRHLVRRRGQEARLRCSPMKGHSHVYWYRQLPEEGLKFMVYLQKENIIDESGMPKERFSAEFPKEGPSILRIQQVVRGDSAAYFCASSPLRGGNQPQHFGDGTRLSIL.

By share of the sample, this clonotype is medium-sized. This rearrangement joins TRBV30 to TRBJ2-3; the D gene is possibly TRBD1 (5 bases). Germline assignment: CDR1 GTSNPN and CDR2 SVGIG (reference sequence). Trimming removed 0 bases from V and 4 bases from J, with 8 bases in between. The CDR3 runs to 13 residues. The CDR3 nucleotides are TGTGCCTGGAGTGTAGGGGTCGCAGATACGCAGTATTTT. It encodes CAWSVGVADTQYF.

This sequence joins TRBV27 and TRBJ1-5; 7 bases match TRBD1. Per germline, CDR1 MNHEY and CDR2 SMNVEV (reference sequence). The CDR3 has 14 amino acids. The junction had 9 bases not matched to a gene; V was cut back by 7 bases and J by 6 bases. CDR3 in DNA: TGTGCCAGCAATACCGACAGGGTGTGTCAGCCCCAGCATTTT. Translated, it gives CASNTDRVCQPQHF.

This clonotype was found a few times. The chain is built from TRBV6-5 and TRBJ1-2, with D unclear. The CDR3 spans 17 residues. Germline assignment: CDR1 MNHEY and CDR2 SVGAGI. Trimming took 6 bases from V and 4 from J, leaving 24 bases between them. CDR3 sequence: CASSSTAWVVFVYGYTF. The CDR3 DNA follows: TGTGCCAGCAGCTCAACGGCCTGGGTAGTTTTCGTCTATGGCTACACCTTC.

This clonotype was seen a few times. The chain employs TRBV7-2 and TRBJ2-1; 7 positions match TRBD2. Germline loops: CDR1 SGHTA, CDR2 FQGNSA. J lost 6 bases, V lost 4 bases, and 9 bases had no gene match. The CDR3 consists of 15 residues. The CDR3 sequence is CASSSWPPGGNEQFF. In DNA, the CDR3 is TGTGCCAGCAGCTCCTGGCCCCCGGGGGGCAATGAGCAGTTCTTC.

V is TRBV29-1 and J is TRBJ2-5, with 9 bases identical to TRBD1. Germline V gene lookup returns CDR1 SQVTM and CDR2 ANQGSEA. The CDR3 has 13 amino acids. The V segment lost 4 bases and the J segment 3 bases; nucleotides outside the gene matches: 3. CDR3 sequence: CSVVGDREETQYF. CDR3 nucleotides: TGCAGCGTTGTGGGGGACAGGGAAGAGACCCAGTACTTC.